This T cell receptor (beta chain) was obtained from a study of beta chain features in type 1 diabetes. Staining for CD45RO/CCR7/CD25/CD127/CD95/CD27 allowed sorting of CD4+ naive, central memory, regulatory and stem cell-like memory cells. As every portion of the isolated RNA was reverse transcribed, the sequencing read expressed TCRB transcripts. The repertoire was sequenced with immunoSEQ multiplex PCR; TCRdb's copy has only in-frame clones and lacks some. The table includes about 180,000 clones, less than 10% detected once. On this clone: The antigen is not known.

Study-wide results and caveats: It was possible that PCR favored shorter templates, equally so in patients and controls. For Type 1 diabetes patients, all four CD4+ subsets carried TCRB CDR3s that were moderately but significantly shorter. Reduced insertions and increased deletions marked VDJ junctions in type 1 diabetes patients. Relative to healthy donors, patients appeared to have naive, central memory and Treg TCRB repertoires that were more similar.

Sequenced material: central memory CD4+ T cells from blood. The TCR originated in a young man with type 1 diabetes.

This CDR3 is CASTMTSGGAETQYF. Written as DNA, the CDR3 is TGTGCCAGCACCATGACTAGCGGGGGGGCGGAGACCCAGTACTTC. The rearrangement uses TRBV11-2 and TRBJ2-5, with 14 nucleotides matching TRBD2. The CDR3 loop spans 15 amino acids. The germline CDR1 and CDR2 sequences are SGHAT and FQNNGV. Germline trimming cut 7 bases from V and 5 bases from J; bases unmatched to any gene: 6. Full variable domain (outside the CDR3, taken from reference TRBV11-2 and TRBJ2-5): EAGVAQSPRYKIIEKRQSVAFWCNPISGHATLYWYQQILGQGPKLLIQFQNNGVVDDSQLPKDRFSAERLKGVDSTLKIQPAKLEDSAVYLCASTMTSGGAETQYFGPGTRLLVL.